These 19 T cell receptor beta chains were all obtained from the same sample, sequenced in a study of cytomegalovirus exposure and HLA in healthy donors (dated by TCRdb to 2016 to 2017). Library creation used the immunoSEQ multiplex PCR assay. For the multiplex PCR, a mixture combining 60 forward primers for TCR Vbeta segments and 13 reverse primers for TCR Jbeta segments was used. TCRdb obtained this table from immuneACCESS and retained in-frame rearrangements with V and J assigned. These tables miss some clones; where compared with another copy, unresolved V genes account for less than half of the shortfall, and the remainder is unexplained. The sample data list approximately 87,000 clones, and 81% of these were observed just once. Approximately 4.2% of the sample belongs to the ten largest clones. The sequenced sample consisted of PBMCs. These receptors all stem from a woman in her seventies in good health and CMV-seropositive.

The genes are TRBV11-2 and TRBJ2-1; possible D gene TRBD2, 6 bases. V was pared by 8 bases and J by 4 bases, with 15 bases between. There are 14 residues in the CDR3. Germline V gene sequence: CDR1 SGHAT, CDR2 FQNNGV. The CDR3 region is CASRGIAVYNEQFF. The CDR3 DNA reads TGTGCCAGCCGCGGGATAGCGGTATACAATGAGCAGTTCTTC. Together with reference TRBV11-2 and TRBJ2-1, the CDR3 gives the full variable domain: EAGVAQSPRYKIIEKRQSVAFWCNPISGHATLYWYQQILGQGPKLLIQFQNNGVVDDSQLPKDRFSAERLKGVDSTLKIQPAKLEDSAVYLCASRGIAVYNEQFFGPGTRLTVL.

This chain links TRBV13 with TRBJ2-1, with 7 positions matching TRBD2. Germline V CDR1 and CDR2: PRHDT, FYEKMQ (reference sequence). The CDR3 contains 14 residues. After removal of 5 bases from V and 5 bases from J, the junction contained 6 bases not matched to a gene. This CDR3 reads CASSLLGTNNEQFF. The CDR3 bases are TGTGCCAGCAGCCTTCTGGGGACTAACAATGAGCAGTTCTTC.

J is TRBJ1-6 and V is TRBV5-1; TRBD1 aligns across 10 bases. The CDR3 runs to 15 residues. The trim removed 0 bases at V and 10 bases at J, leaving 4 bases unmatched. The germline gives CDR1 SGHRS, CDR2 YFSETQ. The CDR3 is CASSLVGQGRSPLHF. In DNA, the CDR3 is TGCGCCAGCAGCTTGGTGGGACAGGGGAGGTCACCCCTCCACTTT.

The chain recombines TRBV19 with TRBJ2-5; D might be TRBD2 (7 bases). Trimming removed 3 bases at V and 4 bases at J, with 12 bases between. This CDR3 spans 14 amino acids. CDR1 is LNHDA and CDR2 is SQIVND in the germline V gene (reference sequence). The CDR3 is CASSIRGGRETQYF. CDR3 nucleotide sequence: TGTGCCAGTAGTATCCGCGGGGGCCGAGAGACCCAGTACTTC.

This rearrangement joins TRBV10-1 to TRBJ1-4; 9 nucleotides agree with TRBD1. With 3 bases clipped from V and 2 bases from J, the junction kept 4 bases outside the gene matches. The V gene's germline CDR1 is WNHNN and CDR2 SYGVQD (reference sequence). The CDR3 covers 16 residues. The CDR3 DNA sequence: TGCGCCAGCAGTGACGGGACAGGGACGACTAATGAAAAACTGTTTTTT. Its translation: CASSDGTGTTNEKLFF.

The J gene is TRBJ2-7, the V gene TRBV6-1; maybe TRBD2 (6 bases). Germline CDR1 is MNHNS and CDR2 is SASEGT. V was trimmed by 5 bases and J by 2 bases, leaving 13 bases between them. The CDR3 is 14 amino acids. In nucleotides, the CDR3 is TGTGCCAGCAGTAGCGGAGGGGACCCCTACGAGCAGTACTTC. This encodes CASSSGGDPYEQYF.

V gene TRBV9 combines with J gene TRBJ2-7; 9 nucleotides match TRBD2. The germline gives CDR1 SGDLS, CDR2 YYNGEE. The CDR3 contains 15 residues. Trimming took 0 bases from V and 5 from J; bases not matched to a gene: 6. CDR3: CASSVAASGNDEQYF. CDR3 DNA: TGTGCCAGCAGCGTAGCGGCTAGCGGGAACGACGAGCAGTACTTC.

The chain is built from TRBV18 and TRBJ2-7, with 11 nucleotides matching TRBD1. The CDR3 runs to 17 residues. CDR1 and CDR2 from the germline V gene are KGHSH and LQKENI. V lost 4 bases to trimming and J lost 2 bases; unmatched junction nucleotides: 10. CDR3: CASSQPGTGGNPYEQYF. CDR3 sequence (DNA): TGTGCCAGCTCACAACCCGGGACAGGGGGTAACCCCTACGAGCAGTACTTC.

J is TRBJ2-1 and V is TRBV27; 8 positions match TRBD1. Per the germline V gene, CDR1 is MNHEY and CDR2 is SMNVEV (reference sequence). The V segment lost 0 bases and the J segment 5 bases; nucleotides outside the gene matches: 6. The CDR3 has 16 amino acids. CDR3 region: CASSLSGQGWDNEQFF. The CDR3 DNA sequence: TGTGCCAGCAGTTTATCAGGACAGGGTTGGGACAATGAGCAGTTCTTC.

The chain links TRBV6-1 to TRBJ2-7; TRBD2 matches 8 bases. Trimming cost V 6 bases and J 4 bases; bases outside gene matches: 5. This CDR3 is 13 amino acids long. Germline V gives CDR1 MNHNS, CDR2 SASEGT. In DNA, the CDR3 is TGTGCCAGCAGAACGGGAGGGGGATACGAGCAGTACTTC. It specifies CASRTGGGYEQYF.

The chain is built from TRBV9 and TRBJ2-7; D is perhaps TRBD1 (5 bases). Germline V gene lookup returns CDR1 SGDLS and CDR2 YYNGEE. Trimming removed 0 bases at V and 7 bases at J, with 11 bases between. The CDR3 is 13 amino acids. The CDR3 coding sequence is TGTGCCAGCAGCGTAGGGGGCAAGGAGGAGCAGTACTTC. This gives the protein CASSVGGKEEQYF. The whole variable domain, remainder taken from reference TRBV9 and TRBJ2-7, is DSGVTQTPKHLITATGQRVTLRCSPRSGDLSVYWYQQSLDQGLQFLIQYYNGEERAKGNILERFSAQQFPDLHSELNLSSLELGDSALYFCASSVGGKEEQYFGPGTRLTVT.

This clone has more than one count but fewer than ten. The V gene is TRBV2, the J gene TRBJ2-7; TRBD1 matches at 7 bases. The CDR3 totals 14 residues. J was trimmed by 0 bases and V by 4 bases; bases with no gene match: 3. The germline CDR1 and CDR2 sequences are SNHLY and FYNNEI. CDR3 DNA sequence: TGTGCCAGCAGTGTAAGGGGGCCCTCCTACGAGCAGTACTTC. Translated: CASSVRGPSYEQYF.

The chain combines TRBV7-2 with TRBJ2-2, with D unclear. This CDR3 is built from 14 residues. V was cut by 1 base and J by 5 bases, with 8 bases left in between. The germline V gene encodes CDR1 SGHTA and CDR2 FQGNSA. CDR3 nucleotide sequence: TGTGCCAGCAGCTTAGTCCAGGCAACCGGGGAGCTGTTTTTT. Translated, it gives CASSLVQATGELFF. Combining the CDR3 with reference TRBV7-2 and TRBJ2-2 gives the whole variable domain GAGVSQSPSNKVTEKGKDVELRCDPISGHTALYWYRQSLGQGLEFLIYFQGNSAPDKSGLPSDRFSAERTGGSVSTLTIQRTQQEDSAVYLCASSLVQATGELFFGEGSRLTVL.

This clone was seen a few times. V and J are TRBV28 and TRBJ2-1; 10 bases map to TRBD1. The V gene end was trimmed by 4 bases and the J gene end by 6 bases; junction bases not matched to a gene: 6. Germline V gives CDR1 MDHEN, CDR2 SYDVKM. There are 15 residues in the CDR3. The CDR3 sequence: CASSSRQGAPNEQFF. The CDR3 bases are TGTGCCAGCAGTTCTCGACAGGGGGCACCCAATGAGCAGTTCTTC.

The CDR3 DNA is TGTGCCAGCAGCTACCGGATGGGGACTAGCGGGTACGAGCAGTACTTC. It encodes CASSYRMGTSGYEQYF. The genes are TRBV7-9 and TRBJ2-7; 12 nucleotides line up with TRBD2. The CDR3 spans 16 residues. From germline, CDR1 is SEHNR and CDR2 FQNEAQ (reference sequence). V trimming: 4 bases; J trimming: 4 bases; junction bases outside the gene matches: 8.

The chain employs TRBV19 and TRBJ2-5; 8 bases are a match to TRBD2. The DNA end is a closer match to TRBJ2-7, so the J assignment may be wrong. The CDR3 is 13 residues long. Germline values: CDR1 LNHDA, CDR2 SQIVND (reference sequence). DNA of the CDR3: TGTGCCAGTATCAAGCGGGAGTGTTACGAGCAGTACTTC. This translates into CASIKRECYEQYF.

The chain recombines TRBV9 with TRBJ2-4, with 7 positions matching TRBD1. The V gene's germline CDR1 is SGDLS and CDR2 YYNGEE. Germline trimming cut 0 bases from V and 3 bases from J; bases unmatched to any gene: 6. The CDR3 has 16 amino acids. The CDR3 DNA sequence: TGTGCCAGCAGCGTAGGAGGGGGCGCGGGCAAAAACATTCAGTACTTC. The encoded protein is CASSVGGGAGKNIQYF.

This clone was counted once. This sequence joins TRBV7-2 and TRBJ1-5, with TRBD1 as a possible D gene (6 bases). Trimming took 3 bases from V and 6 from J, leaving 18 bases between them. The CDR3 is 16 residues long. Germline V CDR1 and CDR2: SGHTA, FQGNSA. The DNA of the CDR3 is TGTGCCAGCAGCTTGCTCGACAGGAGTTTGGGTCAGCCCCAGCATTTT. Amino acids: CASSLLDRSLGQPQHF.

The chain has TRBV5-1 and TRBJ1-6, with D possibly being TRBD1 (6 bases). Germline V gene data show CDR1 as SGHRS and CDR2 as YFSETQ. This CDR3 is 14 amino acids long. With 4 bases removed from V and 11 bases from J, the gap between germline ends came to 16 bases. DNA for the CDR3: TGCGCCAGCAGCCTAGGGACATCTTCGACACCCCTCCACTTT. As protein: CASSLGTSSTPLHF.